The 32 T cell receptor beta chains given below trace back to one sample, sequenced in a study of T-cell reconstitution after alpha-beta-depleted transplantation in children. The authors prepared the TCRbeta library with unique molecular identifiers. TCRdb redid the calling of the PCR reads with MiXCR, one entry per CDR3 protein. The data hold around 300,000 distinct CDR3 sequences, with 23% observed a single time. The sequences come from PBMCs, mostly from graft donor cells, collected 180 days after TCRalphabeta/CD19-depleted stem cell transplant. Receptors originate from a male patient under 18 who had a stem cell transplant for acute lymphoblastic leukemia, so the T cells may come from the graft donor.

This clonotype came up a few times. This rearrangement joins TRBV5-6 to TRBJ1-6, with 8 positions matching TRBD1. CDR3 length: 12 residues. The junction had 0 bases not matched to a gene; V was cut back by 8 bases and J by 5 bases. The germline V gene encodes CDR1 SGHDT and CDR2 YYEEEE. The CDR3 DNA is TGTGCCAGGACAGGGGATAATTCACCCCTCCACTTT. Protein product: CARTGDNSPLHF.

This clonotype was detected a few times. This sequence joins TRBV9 and TRBJ2-1; TRBD2 agrees at 10 bases. The J segment lost 7 bases and the V segment lost 0 bases, leaving 4 bases of the junction unmatched. Germline assignment: CDR1 SGDLS and CDR2 YYNGEE. The CDR3 loop spans 15 amino acids. The CDR3 region is CASSVGGLADNEQFF. CDR3 coding DNA: TGTGCCAGCAGCGTAGGAGGACTAGCGGATAATGAGCAGTTCTTC.

This clonotype was detected a few times. This rearrangement joins TRBV6-4 to TRBJ2-3, with 7 bases lining up with TRBD2. Unmatched junction bases numbered 6, after V lost 3 bases and J lost 0 bases. The germline CDR1 and CDR2 sequences are MRHNA and SNTAGT. The CDR3 covers 16 residues. CDR3 protein: CASSEGLEGSTDTQYF. The CDR3 DNA follows: TGTGCCAGCAGTGAAGGACTAGAGGGAAGCACAGATACGCAGTATTTT.

The J gene is TRBJ2-1, the V gene TRBV5-6, with D possibly being TRBD2 (5 bases). V was trimmed by 6 bases and J by 0 bases, leaving 13 bases between them. This CDR3 contains 15 residues. The germline V gene has CDR1 SGHDT and CDR2 YYEEEE. As DNA, the CDR3 is TGTGCCAGCATCCGGAGGATCTTCTCCTACAATGAGCAGTTCTTC. Its translation: CASIRRIFSYNEQFF.

In this sample, this clonotype turned up a few times. The rearrangement joins TRBV27 to TRBJ2-2; D is undetermined. Germline loops: CDR1 MNHEY, CDR2 SMNVEV (reference sequence). The CDR3 covers 14 residues. V lost 6 bases and J 6 bases, leaving 14 bases between the germline ends. For the CDR3, the DNA is TGTGCCAGCAGACGTGGGTCTACAGCCGGGGAGCTGTTTTTT. This gives the protein CASRRGSTAGELFF.

V usage is TRBV5-1 and J usage is TRBJ2-3; D tentatively fits TRBD1 or TRBD2 (5 bases each). In germline, CDR1 is SGHRS, CDR2 YFSETQ. V dropped 4 bases and J dropped 0 bases, with 18 bases sitting between them. The CDR3 sequence is 17 residues long. CDR3 nucleotides: TGCGCCAGCAGCCACCGCCTCAGCGGACAAAGCACAGATACGCAGTATTTT. This encodes CASSHRLSGQSTDTQYF. Together with reference TRBV5-1 and TRBJ2-3, the CDR3 gives the full variable domain: KAGVTQTPRYLIKTRGQQVTLSCSPISGHRSVSWYQQTPGQGLQFLFEYFSETQRNKGNFPGRFSGRQFSNSRSEMNVSTLELGDSALYLCASSHRLSGQSTDTQYFGPGTRLTVL.

This chain's CDR3 is CATSTGRGRVDTQYF. Written as DNA, the CDR3 is TGTGCCACCAGTACGGGACGGGGGCGCGTAGATACGCAGTATTTT. The chain employs TRBV24-1 and TRBJ2-3, with D perhaps matching TRBD1 or TRBD2 (6 bases each). There are 15 residues in the CDR3. CDR1 KGHDR and CDR2 SFDVKD come from the germline V gene. V was clipped by 6 bases and J by 5 bases, with 17 bases between them.

This clonotype occurred many times. This rearrangement joins TRBV12-3 or TRBV12-4 to TRBJ2-1; no clear D. CDR3 length: 12 residues. V was pared by 1 base and J by 12 bases, with 10 bases between. The CDR3 loop is CASSLGSGRQFF. The CDR3 DNA reads as TGTGCCAGCAGTTTAGGATCTGGAAGGCAGTTCTTC.

This clonotype has a handful of counts. The J gene is TRBJ2-1, the V gene TRBV7-6, with 9 bases aligning to TRBD2. This CDR3 is 15 amino acids long. In germline, CDR1 is SGHVS, CDR2 FNYEAQ. V lost 4 bases to trimming and J lost 4 bases; unmatched junction nucleotides: 5. CDR3 nucleotides: TGTGCCAGCAGCTCATTAGCGGGAGAGTACAATGAGCAGTTCTTC. It codes for CASSSLAGEYNEQFF.

V is TRBV7-6 and J is TRBJ2-7, with a tentative D call TRBD1 (6 bases). V was shortened by 0 bases and J by 0 bases, with 9 bases between the two germline ends. The CDR3 spans 15 residues. Germline V CDR1 and CDR2: SGHVS, FNYEAQ. CDR3 region: CASSLAQGTSYEQYF. The CDR3, as DNA: TGTGCCAGCAGCTTAGCACAGGGTACCTCCTACGAGCAGTACTTC. Variable domain in full (rest from reference TRBV7-6 and TRBJ2-7): GAGVSQSPRYKVTKRGQDVALRCDPISGHVSLYWYRQALGQGPEFLTYFNYEAQQDKSGLPNDRFSAERPEGSISTLTIQRTEQRDSAMYRCASSLAQGTSYEQYFGPGTRLTVT.

The chain employs TRBV12-3 or TRBV12-4 and TRBJ2-2; 7 nucleotides match TRBD2. The CDR3 has 14 amino acids. V was pared by 7 bases and J by 5 bases, with 7 bases of the junction left unmatched. The CDR3 spells CASTPSGPTGELFF. Written as DNA, the CDR3 is TGTGCCAGCACTCCTAGCGGTCCTACCGGGGAGCTGTTTTTT.

This clonotype was picked up a small number of times. The rearrangement links TRBV29-1 to TRBJ2-2; no clear D. Germline V lookup: CDR1 SQVTM, CDR2 ANQGSEA. This CDR3 has 12 amino acids. The ends were cut back, 5 bases at V and 3 bases at J, with 7 bases in the middle. DNA of the CDR3: TGCAGCGTTTGTAGGGACACCGGGGAGCTGTTTTTT. This translates into CSVCRDTGELFF.

This rearrangement joins TRBV1 to TRBJ2-5; TRBD2, the table's D call, was not compared with the DNA. TRBV1 is reported as a pseudogene. The CDR3 contains 17 residues. Here the CDR3 reads CTSSQVGPGGPRKTQYF. CDR3 in DNA: TGCACCAGCAGCCAAGTGGGGCCGGGAGGGCCTCGAAAGACCCAGTACTTC.

The genes are TRBV10-3 and TRBJ1-2, with 10 bases fitting TRBD1. CDR1 is ENHRY and CDR2 is SYGVKD in the germline V gene. The ends lost 4 bases at V and 2 bases at J; junction bases unmatched: 10. This CDR3 comprises 17 residues. In DNA, the CDR3 is TGTGCCATCAGTGGCCGCTGGACGGGACAGGGGAACTATGGCTACACCTTC. It encodes CAISGRWTGQGNYGYTF.

In this sample, this clonotype turned up a few times. The chain couples TRBV27 to TRBJ2-1; 8 bases map to TRBD1. The V segment lost 4 bases and the J segment 3 bases; nucleotides outside the gene matches: 14. Germline-derived CDR1 and CDR2 are MNHEY and SMNVEV (reference sequence). This CDR3 contains 18 residues. The CDR3 DNA reads as TGTGCCAGCAGTTCGCCTGACAGGGGTTGGGGATTCTACAATGAGCAGTTCTTC. Amino acid sequence: CASSSPDRGWGFYNEQFF.

This clonotype appeared a few times. The J gene is TRBJ1-5, the V gene TRBV5-1, with TRBD1 matching over 10 bases. Germline V CDR1 and CDR2: SGHRS, YFSETQ. V lost 1 base, J lost 2 bases, and 3 bases stayed unmatched. The CDR3 loop spans 16 amino acids. Written as DNA, the CDR3 is TGCGCCAGCAGCTTGACGGGGACAGGGGGCAATCAGCCCCAGCATTTT. Translation: CASSLTGTGGNQPQHF.

This clonotype was observed many times. This chain connects TRBV20-1 to TRBJ2-7; TRBD1 matches at 8 bases. Looked up from germline, CDR1 is DFQATT and CDR2 is SNEGSKA (reference sequence). After removal of 7 bases from V and 5 bases from J, the junction contained 13 bases not matched to a gene. The length of the CDR3 is 14 residues. The CDR3 is CSVPFPGGFHEQYF. For the CDR3, the DNA is TGCAGTGTCCCATTCCCAGGGGGCTTCCACGAGCAGTACTTC.

This clonotype was detected only a few times. The rearrangement links TRBV4-1 to TRBJ1-6, with 7 positions matching TRBD1. V gave up 4 bases and J gave up 7 bases; unmatched junction bases: 10. CDR1 is MGHRA, CDR2 YSYEKL, per germline. The CDR3 runs 16 residues. CDR3 DNA sequence: TGCGCCAGCAGCCGTTTGATTAGGACAGGAAATTCACCCCTCCACTTT. Its protein is CASSRLIRTGNSPLHF.

This clonotype appeared a few times. The chain uses TRBV20-1 and TRBJ2-1, with 9 nucleotides matching TRBD2. The germline V gene encodes CDR1 DFQATT and CDR2 SNEGSKA (reference sequence). Unmatched junction bases numbered 5, after V lost 0 bases and J lost 2 bases. The CDR3 is 16 residues long. CDR3 in amino acids: CSARDLGGRAYNEQFF. CDR3 sequence (DNA): TGCAGTGCTAGAGATCTCGGCGGGAGGGCCTACAATGAGCAGTTCTTC.

This clonotype was observed at least ten times. The CDR3 sequence: CASSPRGFRNQPQHF. CDR3 DNA: TGTGCCAGCAGTCCAAGGGGATTTCGCAATCAGCCCCAGCATTTT. The V and J genes are TRBV27 and TRBJ1-5; D might be TRBD1 (5 bases). The CDR3 runs 15 residues. Germline CDR1 reads MNHEY; CDR2 reads SMNVEV (reference sequence). V lost 5 bases and J 2 bases, leaving 13 bases between the germline ends.

The CDR3, as DNA: TGTGCCATCAGTGAGTCGGGAGTAAATCAGCCCCAGCATTTT. Its translation: CAISESGVNQPQHF. V usage is TRBV10-3 and J usage is TRBJ1-5; D is unresolved. The V and J ends lost 0 bases and 4 bases respectively, with 7 bases between them. Germline V gene data show CDR1 as ENHRY and CDR2 as SYGVKD. The CDR3 is 14 residues long.

This clonotype was counted ten times or more. The gene calls are TRBV5-1 and TRBJ1-1, with D maybe TRBD1 (6 bases). V was pared by 3 bases and J by 0 bases, with 12 bases between. CDR3 size: 15 residues. The germline gives CDR1 SGHRS, CDR2 YFSETQ. CDR3 amino acids: CASSSGGLMNTEAFF. The DNA of the CDR3 is TGCGCCAGCAGCTCCGGGGGGCTTATGAACACTGAAGCTTTCTTT.

This clonotype has at least ten counts. The chain uses TRBV10-2 and TRBJ2-7, with a possible D match to TRBD2 (6 bases). The CDR3 contains 14 residues. From germline, CDR1 is WSHSY and CDR2 SAAADI. Trimming stripped 3 bases from V and 7 bases from J, with 16 bases between. The CDR3 loop is CASSEGALAGEQYF. CDR3 bases: TGCGCCAGCAGTGAAGGGGCCCTGGCGGGGGAGCAGTACTTC.

This clonotype was seen only a few times. The chain carries TRBV10-3 and TRBJ2-7; D ambiguous. The V and J ends lost 4 bases and 0 bases respectively, with 10 bases between them. Germline V gene lookup returns CDR1 ENHRY and CDR2 SYGVKD. The CDR3 sequence is 14 residues long. CDR3 in amino acids: CAISGGGSSYEQYF. As DNA, the CDR3 is TGTGCCATCAGTGGTGGCGGTTCCTCCTACGAGCAGTACTTC.

This clonotype was seen more than once but under ten times. CDR3 amino acids: CSARDGGTSNEQYF. CDR3 DNA: TGCAGTGCTAGAGATGGGGGAACCTCTAACGAGCAGTACTTC. V is TRBV20-1 and J is TRBJ2-7; D possibly uses TRBD1 or TRBD2 (5 bases each). The V end was cut by 0 bases, the J end by 5 bases, with 14 bases between. Germline V gene lookup returns CDR1 DFQATT and CDR2 SNEGSKA (reference sequence). The CDR3 runs to 14 residues.

This clonotype was counted only a few times. This chain's CDR3 is CASSLESFNYGYTF. CDR3 bases: TGTGCCAGCAGCTTGGAGTCATTTAACTATGGCTACACCTTC. V and J are TRBV5-5 and TRBJ1-2; no firm D call. V lost 0 bases, J lost 1 base, and 7 bases lay in between. CDR3 length: 14 amino acids. Germline V gene data show CDR1 as SGHKS and CDR2 as YYEKEE (reference sequence).

V usage is TRBV29-1 and J usage is TRBJ1-2; 7 nucleotides match TRBD1. V lost 4 bases, J lost 5 bases, and 7 bases stayed unmatched. From germline, CDR1 is SQVTM and CDR2 ANQGSEA. The CDR3 sequence is 13 residues long. The CDR3 is CSVVGTATYGYTF. CDR3 in DNA: TGCAGCGTTGTCGGGACAGCAACTTATGGCTACACCTTC.

The chain is built from TRBV20-1 and TRBJ2-7; 11 bases are shared with TRBD2. CDR1 and CDR2 (germline): DFQATT, SNEGSKA (reference sequence). J lost 4 bases, V lost 5 bases, and 7 bases had no gene match. The CDR3 contains 14 residues. CDR3 DNA: TGCAGTGCTTATAGCGGGAGGGCCGGGTACGAGCAGTACTTC. Amino acid sequence: CSAYSGRAGYEQYF.

On this clonotype: Mismatch with germline at one junction end may stem from a read error. The chain has TRBV4-1 and TRBJ2-7; possibly TRBD2 for D (6 bases). Per germline, CDR1 MGHRA and CDR2 YSYEKL. CDR3 size: 13 residues. The CDR3 loop is CASSLGGTYELYF. Written as DNA, the CDR3 is TGCGCCAGCAGCCTCGGGGGAACCTACGAGCTGTACTTC.

This clonotype was observed a few times. J is TRBJ2-1 and V is TRBV5-1; weak D call: TRBD2 (6 bases). CDR1 SGHRS and CDR2 YFSETQ come from the germline V gene. V was pared by 4 bases and J by 2 bases, with 16 bases between. The CDR3 is 16 amino acids. CDR3 sequence: CASSPRGSGPYNEQFF. CDR3 coding DNA: TGCGCCAGCAGCCCCCGGGGGTCAGGGCCCTACAATGAGCAGTTCTTC.

This sequence joins TRBV20-1 and TRBJ2-5; D might be TRBD2 (5 bases). Between the trimmed V and J ends, which lost 6 bases and 2 bases, there was a span of 19 bases. Germline-derived CDR1 and CDR2 are DFQATT and SNEGSKA (reference sequence). CDR3 length: 15 residues. DNA of the CDR3: TGCAGTGCGTTGGACTTCTCCCTACTACAAGAGACCCAGTACTTC. Translated: CSALDFSLLQETQYF.

The CDR3 DNA follows: TGTGCCAGCAGCTTCCCTAGCGGATACACAGATACGCAGTATTTT. Translating it yields CASSFPSGYTDTQYF. This sequence joins TRBV7-9 and TRBJ2-3; 7 bases are shared with TRBD2. Germline V gene lookup returns CDR1 SEHNR and CDR2 FQNEAQ (reference sequence). V lost 3 bases and J lost 2; bases outside the gene matches: 5. This CDR3 region has 15 residues.